This TCR beta chain was observed in a study of vaccination and CD4 T cells after COVID-19. About the study: Convalescent study patients returned SARS-CoV-2 positive nasal swab PCR results, with several mild cases and one severe. Collection of post-COVID samples occurred a median roughly 110 days after diagnosis, spanning a range of 35 to 161. Cells were stimulated with overlapping spike peptide pools from SARS-CoV-2, HCoV-NL63, HCoV-OC43 and HCoV-229E. Points from the study as a whole: Only after vaccination were a median about 87% of convalescents' reactive clones seen.

This sample's treatment: roughly ten-day PBMC culture with coronavirus spike peptide pools or control peptides (ViraFEST assay). Between the trimmed V and J ends, which lost 0 bases and 7 bases, there was a span of 9 bases. Germline V gene sequence: CDR1 LNHNV, CDR2 YYDKDF (reference sequence). The length of the CDR3 is 13 residues. An Oncomine TCR Beta short-read assay was used to sequence the DNA from cultured CD4+ T cells. MiXCR, run by TCRdb on the PCR reads, gives a single entry per CDR3 protein. Altogether 13,000 or so distinct CDR3 sequences are present, roughly 45% being singletons, with the ten largest covering approximately 14%. Of note for this clonotype: As yet, its antigen is unknown.

The chain combines TRBV15 with TRBJ1-1; D gene uncertain. The receptor comes from a human donor who had recovered from COVID-19. The sample comprised CD4+ T cells from blood, cultured in vitro. CDR3 amino acids: CATSRDVRGEAFF. In nucleotides, the CDR3 is TGTGCCACCAGCAGAGATGTGCGGGGTGAAGCTTTCTTT.